These T cell receptor beta chains were read from a single sample in a study of T-cell memory formation after mild COVID-19. Each CDR3 protein is one row after TCRdb ran MiXCR on the 5' RACE reads. Found here are approximately 45,000 distinct CDR3 sequences, around 6.6% of them singletons; the top ten hold about 0.8%. The sequencing sample was made of PBMCs or a T cell subset sorted from them (not recorded which). The receptors derive from an adult who had mild COVID-19 (a few samples of this study predate the infection). Cell type and time point are not known. Both conserved end residues are part of each CDR3. A D gene is named only where the DNA matches it firmly. The listing skips clone size in some rows; elsewhere it reads once, few, many or a size class.

V gene	clone size	J gene	D gene	CDR3 DNA	CDR3 protein
TRBV20-1	many	TRBJ2-1	TRBD2	TGCAGTACCCCCGCGGGAGGGTATGAGCAGTTCTTC	CSTPAGGYEQFF
TRBV18	many	TRBJ1-1	.	TGTGCCAGCTCCCCTATGGACGGGAACACTGAAGCTTTCTTT	CASSPMDGNTEAFF
TRBV7-8	.	TRBJ1-2	.	TGTGCCAGCAGCCTAAGACAGGCTGGCTATGGCTACACCTTC	CASSLRQAGYGYTF
TRBV6-2/TRBV6-3	few	TRBJ2-7	TRBD2	TGTGCCAGCAGATTAGCGGGAGGGCCGGACGAGCAGTACTTC	CASRLAGGPDEQYF
TRBV7-2	many	TRBJ2-1	.	TGTGCCAGCAGCTTTTCGGAGTACAATGAGCAGTTCTTC	CASSFSEYNEQFF
TRBV7-3	.	TRBJ1-1	TRBD1	TGTGCCAGCAGCCAGACAGGGAGGAACACTGAAGCTTTCTTT	CASSQTGRNTEAFF
TRBV5-5	many	TRBJ2-1	TRBD2	TGTGCCAGCAGCTTGGTAACTAGCGGGGGGTACAATGAGCAGTTCTTC	CASSLVTSGGYNEQFF
TRBV5-1	many	TRBJ2-1	.	TGCGCCAGCAGCTTGGTTCAGGGCTCGTACAATGAGCAGTTCTTC	CASSLVQGSYNEQFF
TRBV6-1	few	TRBJ1-3	.	TGTGCCAGCAGTGAAGATGGGGGGTACGGAAACACCATATATTTT	CASSEDGGYGNTIYF
TRBV7-9	many	TRBJ2-3	.	TGTGCCAGCAGCTCCCCCTTAGGTCGGATGACAGATACGCAGTATTTT	CASSSPLGRMTDTQYF
TRBV23-1	few	TRBJ2-1	.	TGCGCCAGCAGTCGAGGCCGGTCCACAAGCTCCTACAATGAGCAGTTCTTC	CASSRGRSTSSYNEQFF
TRBV3-1	few	TRBJ2-1	.	TGTGCCAGCAGCCCCGCGGGGGGACAGGGTAGAAATGAGCAGTTCTTC	CASSPAGGQGRNEQFF
TRBV7-3	many	TRBJ2-1	TRBD2	TGTGCCAGCAGCCCCGGACTAGCGGTTACCAATGAGCAGTTCTTC	CASSPGLAVTNEQFF
TRBV7-3	.	TRBJ2-3	TRBD1	TGTGCCAGCAGCCTAAGTAGGGCAGGGGGAATGGGTACGCAGTATTTT	CASSLSRAGGMGTQYF
TRBV19	few	TRBJ2-1	.	TGTGCCAGTAGTATCATCGACGACAATGAGCAGTTCTTC	CASSIIDDNEQFF
TRBV3-1	.	TRBJ2-2	.	TGTGCCAGCAGCCAAGATGGGTGGACAGCGTACACCGGGGAGCTGTTTTTT	CASSQDGWTAYTGELFF
TRBV12-3/TRBV12-4	many	TRBJ2-1	.	TGTGCCAGCAGTTACCCTAAGGCCCGAAGCTCCTACAATGAGCAGTTCTTC	CASSYPKARSSYNEQFF
TRBV5-1	few	TRBJ2-2	.	TGCGCCAGCAGCTTCGGTTGGGGGGGCGAGACCGGGGAGCTGTTTTTT	CASSFGWGGETGELFF
TRBV7-9	many	TRBJ2-2	.	TGTGCCAGCAGCCACTCCTTCCGGGCCCCGAACACCGGGGAGCTGTTTTTT	CASSHSFRAPNTGELFF
TRBV18	many	TRBJ1-6	.	TGTGCCAGCTCACCACGGGAGGGTAATAATTCACCCCTCCACTTT	CASSPREGNNSPLHF
TRBV3-1	many	TRBJ2-1	.	TGTGCCAGCAGCCAAGCTCCAGGCGGCGAACAGTTCTTC	CASSQAPGGEQFF
TRBV5-1	many	TRBJ2-7	TRBD1	TGCGCCAGCAGCCCGGGGGGGACAGGGGGCTACGAGCAGTACTTC	CASSPGGTGGYEQYF
TRBV7-2	.	TRBJ1-6	TRBD1	TGTGCCAGCAGTCGAAGTCGGCCAGGGGGTAATTCACCCCTCCACTTT	CASSRSRPGGNSPLHF
TRBV6-5	many	TRBJ2-7	.	TGTGCCAGCAGAGCTCCGGGCAGGGGATTTAACGAGCAGTACTTC	CASRAPGRGFNEQYF
TRBV2	many	TRBJ2-2	.	TGTGCCAGCAGTGGGGCAAGCACCGGGGAGCTGTTTTTT	CASSGASTGELFF